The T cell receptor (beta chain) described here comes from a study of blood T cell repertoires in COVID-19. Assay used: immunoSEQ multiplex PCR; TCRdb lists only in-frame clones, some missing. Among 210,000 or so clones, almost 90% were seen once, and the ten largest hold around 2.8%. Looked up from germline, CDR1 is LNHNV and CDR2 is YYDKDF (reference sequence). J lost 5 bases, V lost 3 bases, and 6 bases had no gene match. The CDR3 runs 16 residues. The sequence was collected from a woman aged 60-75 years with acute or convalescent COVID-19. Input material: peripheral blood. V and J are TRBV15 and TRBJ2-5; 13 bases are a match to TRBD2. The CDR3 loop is CATSSQGLAGYETQYF. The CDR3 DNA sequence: TGTGCCACCAGCAGCCAGGGACTAGCGGGATACGAGACCCAGTACTTC. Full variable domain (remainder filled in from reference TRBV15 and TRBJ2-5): DAMVIQNPRYQVTQFGKPVTLSCSQTLNHNVMYWYQQKSSQAPKLLFHYYDKDFNNEADTPDNFQSRRPNTSFCFLDIRSPGLGDTAMYLCATSSQGLAGYETQYFGPGTRLLVL.